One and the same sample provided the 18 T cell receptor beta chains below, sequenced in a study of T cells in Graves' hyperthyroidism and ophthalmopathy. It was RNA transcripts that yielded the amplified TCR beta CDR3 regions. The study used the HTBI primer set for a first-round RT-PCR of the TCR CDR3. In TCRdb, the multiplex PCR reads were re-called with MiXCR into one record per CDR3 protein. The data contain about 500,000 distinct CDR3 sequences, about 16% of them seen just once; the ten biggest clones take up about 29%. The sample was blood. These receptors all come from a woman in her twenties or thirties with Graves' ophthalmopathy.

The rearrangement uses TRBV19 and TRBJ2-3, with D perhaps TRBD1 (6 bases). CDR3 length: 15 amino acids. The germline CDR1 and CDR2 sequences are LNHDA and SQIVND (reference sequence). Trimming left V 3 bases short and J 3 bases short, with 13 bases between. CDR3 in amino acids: CASSISQGWTDTQYF. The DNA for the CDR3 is TGTGCCAGTAGTATTTCACAGGGCTGGACAGATACGCAGTATTTT.

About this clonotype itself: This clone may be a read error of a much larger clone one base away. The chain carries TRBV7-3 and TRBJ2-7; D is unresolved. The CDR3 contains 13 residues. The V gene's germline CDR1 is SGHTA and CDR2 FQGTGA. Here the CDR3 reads CGSSLKAPYEQYF. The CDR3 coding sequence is TGTGGCAGCAGCTTAAAGGCCCCCTACGAGCAGTACTTC. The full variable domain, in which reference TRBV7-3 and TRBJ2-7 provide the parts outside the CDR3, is GAGVSQTPSNKVTEKGKYVELRCDPISGHTALYWYRQSLGQGPEFLIYFQGTGAADDSGLPNDRFFAVRPEGSVSTLKIQRTERGDSAVYLCGSSLKAPYEQYFGPGTRLTVT.

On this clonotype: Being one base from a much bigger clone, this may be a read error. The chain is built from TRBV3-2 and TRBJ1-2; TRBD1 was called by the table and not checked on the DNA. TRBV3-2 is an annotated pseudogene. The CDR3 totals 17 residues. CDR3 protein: CASSQGLTSREISGYTF. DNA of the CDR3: TGTGCCAGCAGCCAAGGTCTTACGTCCAGGGAGATAAGCGGCTACACCTTC.

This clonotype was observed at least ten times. Here the CDR3 DNA reads TGCGCCAGCAGCCAAGAGTTGAGCTTTTGGGGTCAAGAGACCCAGTACTTC. As protein: CASSQELSFWGQETQYF. V and J are TRBV4-3 and TRBJ2-5; the D is unclear. The V end lost 0 bases, the J end lost 2 bases, and 16 bases lay between the germline ends. Per germline, CDR1 LGHNA and CDR2 YSLEER. CDR3 size: 17 residues.

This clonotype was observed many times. The CDR3 DNA sequence: TGTGCCAGCAGCGGGTCAGGGATGAACACTGAAGCTTTCTTT. It encodes CASSGSGMNTEAFF. The V call is TRBV9, the J call TRBJ1-1, with D possibly TRBD1 on 5 matching bases. The CDR3 has 14 residues. Germline loops: CDR1 SGDLS, CDR2 YYNGEE. Trimming shortened V by 3 bases and J by 0 bases, and 9 bases separated the two germline ends. Full variable domain (rest looked up from reference TRBV9 and TRBJ1-1): DSGVTQTPKHLITATGQRVTLRCSPRSGDLSVYWYQQSLDQGLQFLIQYYNGEERAKGNILERFSAQQFPDLHSELNLSSLELGDSALYFCASSGSGMNTEAFFGQGTRLTVV.

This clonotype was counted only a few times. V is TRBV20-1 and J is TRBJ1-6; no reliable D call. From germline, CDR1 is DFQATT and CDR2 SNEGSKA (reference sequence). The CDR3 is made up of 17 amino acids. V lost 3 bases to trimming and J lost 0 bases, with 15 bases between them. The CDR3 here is CSASNPDTRSYNSPLHF. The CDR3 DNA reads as TGCAGTGCTAGTAACCCCGACACCCGCTCCTATAATTCACCCCTCCACTTT.

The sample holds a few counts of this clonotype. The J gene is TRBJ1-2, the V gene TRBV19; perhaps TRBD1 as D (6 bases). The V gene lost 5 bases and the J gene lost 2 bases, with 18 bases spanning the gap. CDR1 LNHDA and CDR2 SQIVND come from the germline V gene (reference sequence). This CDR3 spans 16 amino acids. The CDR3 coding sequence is TGTGCCAGTAGTCGACGGCCCGGGACACCGAACTATGGCTACACCTTC. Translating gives CASSRRPGTPNYGYTF.

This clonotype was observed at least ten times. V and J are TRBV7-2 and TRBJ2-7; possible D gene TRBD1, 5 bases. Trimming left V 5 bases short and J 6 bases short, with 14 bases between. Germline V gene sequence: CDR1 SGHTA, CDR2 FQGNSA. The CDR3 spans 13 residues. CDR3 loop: CASSPFTGSEQYF. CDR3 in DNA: TGTGCCAGCAGCCCCTTCACAGGAAGCGAGCAGTACTTC.

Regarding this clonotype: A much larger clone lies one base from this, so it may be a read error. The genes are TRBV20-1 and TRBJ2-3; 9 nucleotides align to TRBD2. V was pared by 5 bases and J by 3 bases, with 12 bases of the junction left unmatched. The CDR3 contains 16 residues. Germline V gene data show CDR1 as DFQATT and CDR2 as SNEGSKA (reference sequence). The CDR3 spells CSAAISGGVYTDTQYF. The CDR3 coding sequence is TGCAGTGCTGCTATTAGCGGGGGCGTTTATACAGATACGCAGTATTTT.

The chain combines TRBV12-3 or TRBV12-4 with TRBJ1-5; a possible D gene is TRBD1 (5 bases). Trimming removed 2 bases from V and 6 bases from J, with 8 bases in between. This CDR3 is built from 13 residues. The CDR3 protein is CASSLSGSQPQHF. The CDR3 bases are TGTGCCAGCAGTTTATCAGGGAGTCAGCCCCAGCATTTT.

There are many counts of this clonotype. DNA for the CDR3: TGTGCCAGCAGTTACTCAGGGAATGAGCAGTTCTTC. Its translation is CASSYSGNEQFF. The V call is TRBV6-6, the J call TRBJ2-1; D is undetermined. Looked up from germline, CDR1 is MNHNY and CDR2 is SVGAGI (reference sequence). Trimming shortened V by 0 bases and J by 7 bases, and 4 bases separated the two germline ends. The CDR3 has 12 residues.

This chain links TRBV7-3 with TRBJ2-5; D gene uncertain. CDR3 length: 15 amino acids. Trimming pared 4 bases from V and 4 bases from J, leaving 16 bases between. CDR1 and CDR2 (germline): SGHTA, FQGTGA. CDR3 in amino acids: CASSSAPSSRETQYF. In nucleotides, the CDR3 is TGTGCCAGCAGCTCTGCACCGAGCTCCCGAGAGACCCAGTACTTC.

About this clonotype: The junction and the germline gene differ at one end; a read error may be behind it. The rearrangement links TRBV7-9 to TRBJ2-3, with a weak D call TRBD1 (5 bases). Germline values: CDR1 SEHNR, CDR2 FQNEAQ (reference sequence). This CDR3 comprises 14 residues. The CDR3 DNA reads TGTACCAGCAGCCTGACAGTTACCACAGATACGCAGTATTTT. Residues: CTSSLTVTTDTQYF.

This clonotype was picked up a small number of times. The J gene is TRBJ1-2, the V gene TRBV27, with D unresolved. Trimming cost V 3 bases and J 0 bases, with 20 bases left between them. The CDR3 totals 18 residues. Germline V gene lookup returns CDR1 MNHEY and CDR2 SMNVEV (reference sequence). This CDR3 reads CASSFGYHSSSPNYGYTF. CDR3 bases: TGTGCCAGCAGTTTTGGGTATCACAGTTCATCTCCTAACTATGGCTACACCTTC.

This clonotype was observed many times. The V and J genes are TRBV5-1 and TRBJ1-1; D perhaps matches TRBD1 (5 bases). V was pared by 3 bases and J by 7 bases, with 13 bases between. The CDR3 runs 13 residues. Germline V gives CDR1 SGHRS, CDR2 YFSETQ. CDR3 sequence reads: CASSSGTGYEAFF. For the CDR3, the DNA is TGCGCCAGCAGCTCCGGGACGGGATATGAAGCTTTCTTT.

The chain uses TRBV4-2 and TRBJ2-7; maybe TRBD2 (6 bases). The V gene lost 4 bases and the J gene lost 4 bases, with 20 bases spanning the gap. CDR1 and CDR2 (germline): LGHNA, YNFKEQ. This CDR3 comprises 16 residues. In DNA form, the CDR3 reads TGTGCCAGCAGCCCCGAGGCCCGCGGGGCAGGGTACGAGCAGTACTTC. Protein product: CASSPEARGAGYEQYF.

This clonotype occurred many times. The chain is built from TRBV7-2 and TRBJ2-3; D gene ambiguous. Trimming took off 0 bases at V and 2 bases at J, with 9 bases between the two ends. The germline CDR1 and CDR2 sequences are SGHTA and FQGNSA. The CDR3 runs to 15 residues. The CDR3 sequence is CASSLAIGDTDTQYF. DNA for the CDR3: TGTGCCAGCAGCTTAGCGATTGGGGACACAGATACGCAGTATTTT.

CDR3 region: CASSQDKQGQPQHF. The CDR3 DNA reads as TGCGCCAGCAGCCAAGATAAACAGGGACAGCCCCAGCATTTT. J is TRBJ1-5 and V is TRBV4-3, with D maybe TRBD1 (6 bases). V shed 0 bases and J shed 7 bases, with 10 bases lying between them. CDR1 LGHNA and CDR2 YSLEER come from the germline V gene. CDR3 size: 14 residues.